This T cell receptor beta chain appears in the sequencing data of a study of shared clonotypes between healthy human individuals. The CDR3 extends over 16 amino acids. With 0 bases removed from V and 3 bases from J, the gap between germline ends came to 14 bases. The authors' processing: ImmunoSEQ supplied junction-only sequences lacking quality scores, so filtering was different. The protocol was immunoSEQ multiplex PCR, while the TCRdb copy is restricted to in-frame clones and leaves out a portion. The D gene and trimming were derived from the DNA, and the V and J assignments and clone size from that table. This sample has about 1.1 million clones, with around 78% found just once.

This receptor was taken from a man between 18 and 29 years old in good health. Some clones in this sample may be carry-over from other donors' samples. This chain joins TRBV23-1 and TRBJ1-2; D not resolved. TRBV23-1 is filed as an ORF, its function uncertain. Sequenced: memory CD4+ T cells from PBMCs. The subset denotes: CD45RA-negative fraction. The CDR3 coding sequence is TGCGCCAGCAGTCAATCAGTTGGAGAGGACGACTATGGCTACACCTTC. It codes for CASSQSVGEDDYGYTF.